What follows describes a single T cell receptor beta chain. The table came from immunoSEQ multiplex PCR; TCRdb's copy has only in-frame clones and leaves some out. Of approximately 50,000 clones listed, 70% to 90% are singletons. This entry is derived from a study of PD-L1 blockade in urothelial cancer. V lost 0 bases to trimming and J lost 7 bases, with 13 bases between them. Germline V lookup: CDR1 LNHNV, CDR2 YYDKDF (reference sequence). This CDR3 is built from 15 residues. J is TRBJ2-1 and V is TRBV15; possible D gene TRBD2, 6 bases. This receptor was taken from a man between 60 and 75 years old with urothelial cancer. The specimen comprised PBMCs, sampled around atezolizumab (anti-PD-L1) treatment. CDR3 residues: CATSRDGGGANEQFF. CDR3 bases: TGTGCCACCAGCAGAGATGGCGGCGGGGCAAATGAGCAGTTCTTC.